Each of the 26 T cell receptor beta chains below was sequenced from the same sample in a study of T cell responses to AZD1222 COVID-19 vaccine. Produced via immunoSEQ multiplex PCR; TCRdb's table is partial and in-frame only. There are fewer than 75,000 clones in the sample; under 95% occur only once, and 6.3% lies in the top ten. The sequences come from peripheral blood, collected 28 days after the second dose of the MenACWY control vaccine. These receptors came from an adult who received the MenACWY meningococcal vaccine as a control.

This chain joins TRBV6-2 or TRBV6-3 and TRBJ1-3; no clear D. The V gene's germline CDR1 is MNHEY and CDR2 SVGEGT. The V and J ends lost 4 bases and 4 bases respectively, with 11 bases between them. CDR3 length: 14 amino acids. CDR3 sequence (DNA): TGTGCCAGCAGTTGGTCGCTCTCAGGAAACACCATATATTTT. This translates into CASSWSLSGNTIYF.

The genes are TRBV24-1 and TRBJ2-2; D gene ambiguous. V lost 7 bases to trimming and J lost 5 bases, with 10 bases between them. CDR3 length: 13 residues. Germline CDR1 reads KGHDR; CDR2 reads SFDVKD. CDR3 sequence (DNA): TGTGCCACCAGCCCCGGCTGGACCGGGGAGCTGTTTTTT. This gives the protein CATSPGWTGELFF.

The CDR3 DNA reads as TGTGCCAGCAGTAGCTTTGCAACTAATGAAAAACTGTTTTTT. Translated, it gives CASSSFATNEKLFF. The chain uses TRBV28 and TRBJ1-4; unclear D gene. This CDR3 is built from 14 residues. V gave up 5 bases and J gave up 0 bases, with 7 bases separating them. The germline V gene has CDR1 MDHEN and CDR2 SYDVKM.

This chain uses TRBV12-3 or TRBV12-4 with TRBJ1-4, with a possible D match to TRBD1 (6 bases). Between the trimmed V and J ends, which lost 8 bases and 7 bases, there was a span of 14 bases. CDR3 length: 13 amino acids. DNA of the CDR3: TGTGCCAGCTGGGGGGGGCGCGGTGAAAAACTGTTTTTT. Protein product: CASWGGRGEKLFF.

The V call is TRBV24-1, the J call TRBJ2-1; D possibly corresponds to TRBD1 (5 bases). From germline, CDR1 is KGHDR and CDR2 SFDVKD. V was pared by 2 bases and J by 7 bases, with 8 bases between. CDR3 size: 13 residues. CDR3 sequence (DNA): TGTGCCACCAGTGATTGGGCAGGGAATGAGCAGTTCTTC. Residues: CATSDWAGNEQFF.

The chain is built from TRBV28 and TRBJ1-5; D is perhaps TRBD1 (5 bases). Trimming cost V 6 bases and J 7 bases, with 22 bases left between them. Germline V gene data show CDR1 as MDHEN and CDR2 as SYDVKM. The CDR3 sequence is 16 residues long. This CDR3 reads CASSRLGTGWVQPQHF. Written as DNA, the CDR3 is TGTGCCAGCAGCCGCCTCGGGACTGGATGGGTCCAGCCCCAGCATTTT.

This chain links TRBV10-3 with TRBJ2-7, with 12 positions matching TRBD2. The CDR3 runs 15 residues. Germline V gene sequence: CDR1 ENHRY, CDR2 SYGVKD. The junction had 6 bases not matched to a gene; V was cut back by 6 bases and J by 3 bases. In DNA form, the CDR3 reads TGTGCCATCAGAGAAACTAGCGGGGGGCACTACGAGCAGTACTTC. Protein sequence: CAIRETSGGHYEQYF.

This chain joins TRBV30 and TRBJ2-1; D is perhaps TRBD1 (5 bases). Trimming shortened V by 4 bases and J by 8 bases, and 21 bases separated the two germline ends. Germline CDR1 reads GTSNPN; CDR2 reads SVGIG (reference sequence). The CDR3 is made up of 15 amino acids. CDR3 sequence: CAWTLGRVVRDEQFF. The CDR3, as DNA: TGTGCCTGGACGTTGGGCAGGGTGGTGCGTGATGAGCAGTTCTTC.

This sequence joins TRBV10-1 and TRBJ1-1; 7 bases fit TRBD1. Germline CDR1 WNHNN, CDR2 SYGVQD (reference sequence). J was trimmed by 4 bases and V by 3 bases; bases with no gene match: 2. The CDR3 totals 13 residues. The CDR3 region is CASSEYRGTEAFF. CDR3 nucleotides: TGCGCCAGCAGTGAATACAGGGGCACTGAAGCTTTCTTT.

The rearrangement uses TRBV5-6 and TRBJ2-7; maybe TRBD1 (5 bases). The CDR3 loop spans 13 amino acids. Germline V gives CDR1 SGHDT, CDR2 YYEEEE. Trimming cost V 4 bases and J 2 bases, with 10 bases left between them. The CDR3 DNA follows: TGTGCCAGCAGCCAGGGAAGTGCCTACGAGCAGTACTTC. Translated: CASSQGSAYEQYF.

Comments on this clone: A much larger clone is a single base away; this may be a read error. The V call is TRBV6-5, the J call TRBJ1-5, with D possibly being TRBD1 (5 bases). CDR1 and CDR2 from the germline V gene are MNHEY and SVGAGI. Trimming removed 4 bases at V and 5 bases at J, with 9 bases between. The CDR3 totals 13 residues. CDR3: CASSFSQDQPQHF. The CDR3 DNA reads TGTGCCAGCAGTTTCTCACAGGATCAGCCCCAGCATTTT.

V and J are TRBV4-3 and TRBJ1-2; D unresolved. The CDR3 length is 15 residues. Between the trimmed V and J ends, which lost 0 bases and 5 bases, there was a span of 13 bases. In germline, CDR1 is LGHNA, CDR2 YSLEER. The CDR3 DNA reads TGCGCCAGCAGCCAAGAAGTGGGTCGGGCATATGGCTACACCTTC. Protein product: CASSQEVGRAYGYTF.

The chain combines TRBV6-6 with TRBJ2-4, with TRBD1 matching 9 bases. Germline CDR1 MNHNY, CDR2 SVGAGI (reference sequence). The CDR3 extends over 15 amino acids. Losses at the gene ends were 5 bases for V and 1 base for J; bases not matched to a gene: 3. Written as DNA, the CDR3 is TGTGCCAGCAGTCAAGACAGGGGGGCCAAAAACATTCAGTACTTC. It encodes CASSQDRGAKNIQYF.

This rearrangement joins TRBV18 to TRBJ1-5; the D gene is possibly TRBD1 (5 bases). V lost 6 bases, J lost 7 bases, and 13 bases lay in between. Germline-derived CDR1 and CDR2 are KGHSH and LQKENI. There are 13 residues in the CDR3. The CDR3, as DNA: TGTGCCAGCTCGTCTGGCAGGGACCAGCCCCAGCATTTT. It yields the protein CASSSGRDQPQHF.

This clone was counted ten times or more. The chain is built from TRBV7-2 and TRBJ2-2; D gene uncertain. V was clipped by 5 bases and J by 6 bases, with 19 bases between them. Germline V gives CDR1 SGHTA, CDR2 FQGNSA. The CDR3 is 16 amino acids. CDR3 region: CASSPVPPVLAGELFF. DNA for the CDR3: TGTGCCAGCAGCCCCGTCCCCCCAGTTTTGGCCGGGGAGCTGTTTTTT.

This CDR3 reads CASSSLVSGANVLTF. The CDR3 DNA reads as TGCGCCAGCAGCTCCCTTGTCTCTGGGGCCAACGTCCTGACTTTC. This rearrangement joins TRBV5-1 to TRBJ2-6; D is uncertain. Germline V lookup: CDR1 SGHRS, CDR2 YFSETQ. The ends were cut back, 3 bases at V and 0 bases at J, with 7 bases in the middle. The CDR3 is made up of 15 amino acids.

The gene calls are TRBV5-1 and TRBJ1-6; the D gene is possibly TRBD1 (6 bases). CDR3 length equals 15 residues. Trimming took 3 bases from V and 6 from J, leaving 13 bases between them. Germline CDR1 reads SGHRS; CDR2 reads YFSETQ. The DNA for the CDR3 is TGCGCCAGCAGCTCTCAGGGGTTACCTAATTCACCCCTCCACTTT. The encoded protein is CASSSQGLPNSPLHF.

V gene TRBV4-3 combines with J gene TRBJ1-3; D is uncertain. V shed 1 base and J shed 1 base, with 8 bases lying between them. CDR3 length equals 15 residues. Germline V lookup: CDR1 LGHNA, CDR2 YSLEER. The CDR3 reads CASSQAWGSGNTIYF. As DNA, the CDR3 is TGCGCCAGCAGCCAAGCGTGGGGATCTGGAAACACCATATATTTT.

The chain uses TRBV11-2 and TRBJ2-1, with D perhaps given as TRBD1 or TRBD2 (6 bases each). V lost 5 bases and J 2 bases, leaving 16 bases between the germline ends. The CDR3 covers 16 residues. Germline CDR1 SGHAT, CDR2 FQNNGV. DNA for the CDR3: TGTGCCAGCAGCCCCCTGAGGGGGACTCCCTACAATGAGCAGTTCTTC. It codes for CASSPLRGTPYNEQFF.

The chain carries TRBV19 and TRBJ2-1; possibly TRBD2 for D (5 bases). Trimming stripped 4 bases from V and 7 bases from J, with 14 bases between. Germline V gives CDR1 LNHDA, CDR2 SQIVND (reference sequence). This CDR3 contains 14 residues. This CDR3 reads CASSRTSKGNEQFF. Written as DNA, the CDR3 is TGTGCCAGTAGTAGGACTTCGAAAGGGAATGAGCAGTTCTTC.

V is TRBV19 and J is TRBJ2-1; D gene uncertain. Trimming pared 2 bases from V and 8 bases from J, leaving 10 bases between. This CDR3 has 13 amino acids. Germline lookup yields CDR1 LNHDA and CDR2 SQIVND (reference sequence). CDR3 region: CASSIPPVYEQFF. The DNA for the CDR3 is TGTGCCAGTAGTATACCTCCGGTCTATGAGCAGTTCTTC.

The gene calls are TRBV27 and TRBJ2-2, with 7 bases identical to TRBD1. V was clipped by 6 bases and J by 3 bases; unmatched bases: 1. Germline V gene data show CDR1 as MNHEY and CDR2 as SMNVEV (reference sequence). CDR3 length: 13 residues. In DNA form, the CDR3 reads TGTGCCAGCAGGACAGGGTACACCGGGGAGCTGTTTTTT. Residues: CASRTGYTGELFF.

V gene TRBV28 combines with J gene TRBJ2-2; D is uncertain. Germline CDR1 MDHEN, CDR2 SYDVKM. Trimming stripped 2 bases from V and 6 bases from J, with 7 bases between. This CDR3 is 13 amino acids long. The CDR3 DNA reads as TGTGCCAGCAGTTTAGCGTGGGCCGGGGAGCTGTTTTTT. It codes for CASSLAWAGELFF.

V is TRBV30 and J is TRBJ1-5, with TRBD1 matching over 8 bases. V shed 0 bases and J 0 bases; nucleotides not matched to a gene: 7. Germline lookup yields CDR1 GTSNPN and CDR2 SVGIG (reference sequence). CDR3 length: 17 residues. The CDR3 spells CAWSVRATGASNQPQHF. The DNA of the CDR3 is TGTGCCTGGAGTGTAAGGGCGACAGGGGCTAGCAATCAGCCCCAGCATTTT.

This clone has a single count. The genes are TRBV6-5 and TRBJ1-2; D is perhaps TRBD1 (6 bases). Trimming left V 6 bases short and J 1 base short, with 9 bases between. The CDR3 has 13 amino acids. CDR1 and CDR2 (germline): MNHEY, SVGAGI. The CDR3 is CASSDRFNYGYTF. CDR3 in DNA: TGTGCCAGCAGCGACAGGTTTAACTATGGCTACACCTTC.

The chain combines TRBV7-9 with TRBJ1-4, with 8 bases lining up with TRBD1. The length of the CDR3 is 13 residues. V gave up 5 bases and J gave up 8 bases; unmatched junction bases: 4. Germline CDR1 SEHNR, CDR2 FQNEAQ (reference sequence). CDR3 DNA sequence: TGTGCCAGCAGCCGGACAGGGTTGGAAAAACTGTTTTTT. This sequence encodes CASSRTGLEKLFF.